A selection of T cell receptor beta chains follows, all from one sample in a study of cytomegalovirus exposure and HLA in healthy donors. Produced via immunoSEQ multiplex PCR; TCRdb's table is partial and in-frame only. Here the sample spans around 200,000 clones, under 85% being singletons. The sample comprised PBMCs. These receptors were collected from a middle-aged man in good health and CMV-seronegative. Both conserved end residues are part of each CDR3. A D gene is named only where the DNA matches it firmly. Expanded clones are given a class, and other clones once, few, many or no size at all.

size	D	V	J	DNA	CDR3
NA	TRBD2	TRBV7-2	TRBJ2-7	TGTGCCAGCGGAGGGGCTAGCGGGAGGGGGATCGCCTACGAGCAGTACTTC	CASGGASGRGIAYEQYF
NA	NA	TRBV5-5	TRBJ1-1	TGTGCCAGCAGCTTGCGGGGAAACACTGAAGCTTTCTTT	CASSLRGNTEAFF
once	NA	TRBV14	TRBJ2-5	TGTGCCAGCAGCCTTCAATTCCAAGAGACCCAGTACTTC	CASSLQFQETQYF
NA	NA	TRBV6-1	TRBJ1-6	TGTGCCAGCAGCCTTACAAGTACCTATAATTCACCCCTCCACTTT	CASSLTSTYNSPLHF
NA	NA	TRBV9	TRBJ2-7	TGTGCCAGCAGCGTAGGTGACCGCTTACTACGGGGGGAGCAGTACTTC	CASSVGDRLLRGEQYF
NA	TRBD1	TRBV4-1	TRBJ1-4	TGCGCCAGCAGCCTCCGGTACCGGGACAGGGGTGAAAAACTGTTTTTT	CASSLRYRDRGEKLFF
NA	TRBD2	TRBV7-9	TRBJ2-1	TGTGCCAGCAGCCCCGCGACTAGCGGGAGTAACAATGAGCAGTTCTTC	CASSPATSGSNNEQFF
NA	NA	TRBV5-1	TRBJ2-3	TGCGCCAGCAGCCTGGACAGAGGCACAGATACGCAGTATTTT	CASSLDRGTDTQYF
NA	NA	TRBV28	TRBJ1-4	TGTGCCAGCAGTGGGGGGGCAACTAATGAAAAACTGTTTTTT	CASSGGATNEKLFF
NA	TRBD1	TRBV6-5	TRBJ1-6	TGTGCCAGCAGTTGGGACAGGGGGCTTAATTCACCCCTCCACTTT	CASSWDRGLNSPLHF
NA	NA	TRBV5-1	TRBJ2-1	TGCGCCAGCAGCAGGTCGACTGTTTCCTACAATGAGCAGTTCTTC	CASSRSTVSYNEQFF
NA	TRBD1	TRBV7-3	TRBJ1-1	TGTGCCAGCAGCCCAGGGACAGGGTCGACTGAAGCTTTCTTT	CASSPGTGSTEAFF
NA	NA	TRBV6-6	TRBJ1-2	TGTGCCAGCACCCCGGTCCCACGCAACTATGGCTACACCTTC	CASTPVPRNYGYTF
NA	TRBD2	TRBV4-2	TRBJ2-1	TGTGCCAGCAGCCAAGTCGGGACTAGTTTTAATGAGCAGTTCTTC	CASSQVGTSFNEQFF
NA	NA	TRBV19	TRBJ2-7	TGTGCCAGTAGTGGACAGTTTCGGGAGCAGTACTTC	CASSGQFREQYF
NA	NA	TRBV6-5	TRBJ2-1	TGTGCCAGCAGTTACTCTGAGCTGCGCTATGAGCAGTTCTTC	CASSYSELRYEQFF
NA	TRBD1	TRBV4-2	TRBJ2-7	TGTGCCAGCAGCCAACCGGGACAGGGGTACCACGAGCAGTACTTC	CASSQPGQGYHEQYF
NA	NA	TRBV29-1	TRBJ1-4	TGCAGCGTTCGACTTGGGGGCGGTTTTAATGAAAAACTGTTTTTT	CSVRLGGGFNEKLFF
once	NA	TRBV25-1	TRBJ1-1	TGTGCCGGCACCAACAGGCTCTCTGAAGCTTTCTTT	CAGTNRLSEAFF
NA	TRBD1	TRBV19	TRBJ1-2	TGTGCCAGTAGTATAGATATAGGGGGCGGACGGCCCTTTAAATCGGACTTC	CASSIDIGGGRPFKSDF
NA	TRBD2	TRBV19	TRBJ2-1	TGTGCCAGTACACAGCGGGGGGGCGTAGATGAGCAGTTCTTC	CASTQRGGVDEQFF
NA	TRBD2	TRBV7-3	TRBJ2-2	TGTGCCAGCAGCTTACGGCCTAGCGGGACCGGGGAGCTGTTTTTT	CASSLRPSGTGELFF
NA	TRBD2	TRBV19	TRBJ2-2	TGTGCCAGTAGAAGGACTAGAGTACGCGGGGAGCTGTTTTTT	CASRRTRVRGELFF
NA	NA	TRBV5-4	TRBJ2-2	TGTGCCAGCAGCTTGGCAGGGGCGGGGGCGAACACCGGGGAGCTGTTTTTT	CASSLAGAGANTGELFF